This TCR beta chain was captured by sequencing in a study of regulatory and conventional T cells in RAG deficiency. This clone was seen once. Its antigen remains unidentified. Sequencing used immunoSEQ multiplex PCR; TCRdb keeps in-frame clones, though not all of them. This table has over 45,000 clones, 80% to 90% appearing once. General study results and limits: Shorter CDR3s in all patient subsets; >75% Treg-Tconv overlap in Omenn. RAG-deficient patients showed markedly lower Shannon entropy and higher Simpson indices than control T-cell subsets. In Omenn syndrome, sorted "Tregs" may be peripherally activated cells.

Genomic DNA came from blood conventional CD4+ T cells gated CD25-low CD127-high. These data were likewise used in another study, on regulatory T cells. This second study says: The PCR used 52 TRBV and 13 TRBJ primers. In patients, unique TRB V-J pairs were restricted and V/J usage skewed, especially in Tregs.

The sample consisted of CD4+ effector T cells sorted from blood. This receptor was obtained from a human donor in good health.

The CDR3 sequence is CSVAFPSSGGYEQYF. CDR3 sequence (DNA): TGCAGCGTTGCCTTCCCTAGCAGCGGTGGGTACGAGCAGTACTTC. The rearrangement uses TRBV29-1 and TRBJ2-7; D might be TRBD2 (5 bases). Germline-derived CDR1 and CDR2 are SQVTM and ANQGSEA. The V and J ends lost 4 bases and 4 bases respectively, with 20 bases between them. The CDR3 consists of 15 residues.